The rows below give T cell receptor beta chains drawn from one sample of a study of OX40 agonist ivuxolimab in advanced cancers. Produced via immunoSEQ multiplex PCR; TCRdb's table is partial and in-frame only. The sample includes 65,000 to 90,000 clones, about 88% seen only once; the top ten take 0.7% to 1%. Sequenced material: CD4+ or CD8+ T cells sorted from blood, taken in a trial of the OX40 agonist ivuxolimab. The origin of the receptors is an adult with an advanced solid tumor such as melanoma, head and neck, liver or kidney cancer. Both conserved end residues are part of each CDR3. The D gene is left open where the match is weak. Clone sizes are given selectively: once, few, many, or a class where the clone is expanded.

d_gene	v_gene	j_gene	abundance	CDR3aa	CDR3nt
.	TRBV5-1	TRBJ2-7	.	CASSFDYTYEQYF	TGCGCCAGCAGCTTCGATTATACCTACGAGCAGTACTTC
TRBD1	TRBV29-1	TRBJ2-3	.	CSAARTGITDTQYF	TGCAGCGCCGCAAGGACAGGGATCACAGATACGCAGTATTTT
.	TRBV4-1	TRBJ2-7	.	CASSHANRVSYEQYF	TGCGCCAGCAGCCACGCGAACAGGGTCTCCTACGAGCAGTACTTC
.	TRBV5-1	TRBJ2-1	.	CASSPGNLYNEQFF	TGCGCCAGCAGCCCGGGAAATCTCTACAATGAGCAGTTCTTC
.	TRBV7-2	TRBJ2-3	.	CASSLASAVTTDTQYF	TGTGCCAGCAGCTTAGCATCGGCGGTGACCACAGATACGCAGTATTTT
TRBD1	TRBV18	TRBJ2-7	.	CASSPPGQGAYEQYF	TGTGCCAGCTCACCACCGGGACAGGGGGCCTACGAGCAGTACTTC
TRBD1	TRBV15	TRBJ2-7	.	CATSRGQGPRTYEQYF	TGTGCCACCAGCAGAGGACAGGGGCCGCGAACATACGAGCAGTACTTC
TRBD1	TRBV19	TRBJ1-5	.	CASSGTGGRQPQHF	TGTGCCAGTAGTGGTACAGGGGGAAGACAGCCCCAGCATTTT
TRBD1	TRBV19	TRBJ2-2	.	CASSIARTGLGGELFF	TGTGCCAGTAGTATAGCTAGGACAGGGTTAGGCGGGGAGCTGTTTTTT
.	TRBV5-6	TRBJ1-2	.	CASSLGSGRGYTF	TGTGCCAGCAGCTTGGGCAGCGGACGTGGCTACACCTTC
TRBD1	TRBV11-2	TRBJ1-2	.	CASSLTGGQVYTF	TGTGCCAGCAGCCTGACAGGGGGTCAGGTCTACACCTTC
.	TRBV21-1	TRBJ2-5	.	CASSSVCYTFSETQYF	TGTGCCAGCAGTAGCGTATGCTACACTTTCTCTGAGACCCAGTACTTC
TRBD1	TRBV19	TRBJ2-5	.	CASSVWGTAKAQYF	TGTGCCAGTAGTGTTTGGGGGACAGCAAAGGCCCAGTACTTC
TRBD1	TRBV9	TRBJ1-2	.	CASSRGTGSNYGYTF	TGTGCCAGCAGCCGCGGGACAGGTTCTAACTATGGCTACACCTTC
TRBD1	TRBV7-2	TRBJ1-1	.	CASSLQGGMNTEAFF	TGTGCCAGCAGCTTACAGGGGGGGATGAACACTGAAGCTTTCTTT
.	TRBV30	TRBJ1-4	.	CAWRIAANEKLFF	TGTGCCTGGAGGATAGCGGCTAATGAAAAACTGTTTTTT
.	TRBV6-6	TRBJ1-2	.	CASREGGLNYGYTF	TGTGCCAGCAGGGAGGGGGGGCTGAACTATGGCTACACCTTC
.	TRBV28	TRBJ1-1	.	CASSLYVAGSSEAFF	TGTGCCAGCAGTTTATATGTGGCGGGGTCCTCGGAGGCTTTCTTT
.	TRBV6-1	TRBJ2-1	.	CASSEVGGNTYNEQFF	TGTGCCAGCAGTGAAGTGGGGGGTAACACCTACAATGAGCAGTTCTTC
.	TRBV5-1	TRBJ2-6	.	CASSFEALSSGANVLTF	TGCGCCAGCAGCTTCGAGGCTTTGTCCTCTGGGGCCAACGTCCTGACTTTC
.	TRBV10-2	TRBJ1-5	.	CASSREGGNQPQHF	TGCGCCAGCAGTCGGGAGGGGGGAAATCAGCCCCAGCATTTT
.	TRBV6-1	TRBJ2-3	.	CASSEWGGKDTQYF	TGTGCCAGCAGTGAATGGGGAGGTAAAGATACGCAGTATTTT
.	TRBV5-1	TRBJ2-5	.	CASSFGNLGAGETQYF	TGCGCCAGCAGCTTTGGGAACTTAGGGGCAGGGGAGACCCAGTACTTC
.	TRBV30	TRBJ1-5	.	CAWSVAGLGPQHF	TGTGCCTGGAGTGTAGCAGGGTTAGGGCCCCAGCATTTT
.	TRBV7-9	TRBJ2-1	.	CASSFLGGEWDEQFF	TGTGCCAGCAGCTTTTTGGGGGGCGAGTGGGATGAGCAGTTCTTC
.	TRBV5-6	TRBJ2-3	.	CASTRELGKVADTQYF	TGTGCCAGCACCCGAGAGTTGGGCAAAGTAGCAGATACGCAGTATTTT
.	TRBV7-8	TRBJ2-2	.	CASSRTVNTGELFF	TGTGCCAGCAGCCGGACAGTGAACACCGGGGAGCTGTTTTTT
.	TRBV2	TRBJ1-5	few	CASSERGGNQPQHF	TGTGCCAGCAGTGAACGGGGGGGGAATCAGCCCCAGCATTTT
.	TRBV18	TRBJ1-3	.	CASSQVRDPSGNTIYF	TGTGCCAGCTCACAAGTCCGGGACCCATCGGGAAACACCATATATTTT
.	TRBV11-3	TRBJ1-1	.	CASSSLDNSSREAFF	TGTGCCAGCAGCTCGCTGGACAATTCGTCGCGCGAAGCTTTCTTT
TRBD1	TRBV28	TRBJ1-4	.	CASSRTGDEKLFF	TGTGCCAGCAGTAGGACAGGGGATGAAAAACTGTTTTTT
.	TRBV7-6	TRBJ1-1	few	CASRGQDTEAFF	TGTGCCAGCAGGGGACAAGACACTGAAGCTTTCTTT
TRBD2	TRBV6-1	TRBJ2-5	once	CASSEGIASKRGWETQYF	TGTGCCAGTAGTGAAGGCATAGCATCTAAGCGGGGTTGGGAGACCCAGTACTTC
TRBD2	TRBV7-3	TRBJ2-2	.	CASRAGGPPGELFF	TGTGCCAGCAGAGCGGGAGGGCCCCCCGGGGAGCTGTTTTTT
.	TRBV28	TRBJ1-5	.	CASSFNPGTNQPQHF	TGTGCCAGCAGTTTCAATCCGGGGACCAATCAGCCCCAGCATTTT
TRBD2	TRBV9	TRBJ2-2	.	CASSGTGLAADTGELFF	TGTGCCAGCAGTGGTACCGGACTAGCGGCCGACACCGGGGAGCTGTTTTTT
.	TRBV5-1	TRBJ2-1	.	CASSLEASSYNEQFF	TGCGCCAGCAGCTTGGAGGCCAGCTCCTACAATGAGCAGTTCTTC
.	TRBV9	TRBJ2-5	.	CASSVRGGNQETQYF	TGTGCCAGCAGCGTAAGGGGGGGGAACCAAGAGACCCAGTACTTC
TRBD1	TRBV14	TRBJ2-5	.	CASSQDRQGRETQYF	TGTGCCAGCAGCCAAGATCGACAGGGGCGAGAGACCCAGTACTTC
.	TRBV5-4	TRBJ2-5	.	CASREQGRDQETQYF	TGTGCCAGCAGGGAACAGGGCAGGGACCAAGAGACCCAGTACTTC
TRBD2	TRBV7-9	TRBJ2-1	.	CASRAEVAGGLYNEQFF	TGTGCCAGCAGAGCCGAGGTAGCGGGAGGATTATACAATGAGCAGTTCTTC
TRBD1	TRBV27	TRBJ2-5	.	CASRFQGAGRETQYF	TGTGCCAGCAGGTTTCAGGGGGCAGGGAGGGAGACCCAGTACTTC
TRBD2	TRBV19	TRBJ2-7	.	CASKGTSGSEQYF	TGTGCCAGTAAGGGGACTAGCGGGAGCGAGCAGTACTTC
.	TRBV6-5	TRBJ1-4	.	CASRREEKLFF	TGTGCCAGCAGAAGGGAGGAAAAACTGTTTTTT
.	TRBV6-1	TRBJ1-4	.	CASRVRGAGEKLFF	TGTGCCAGCAGGGTGAGGGGCGCCGGTGAAAAACTGTTTTTT
TRBD1	TRBV28	TRBJ2-7	few	CASSFSGTVSYEQYF	TGTGCCAGCAGTTTTTCGGGGACAGTTTCCTACGAGCAGTACTTC
.	TRBV7-2	TRBJ1-4	.	CASSPRVAFPNEKLFF	TGTGCCAGCAGCCCTCGGGTGGCATTTCCTAATGAAAAACTGTTTTTT
.	TRBV19	TRBJ2-7	.	CASSPDSTPSSSEQYF	TGTGCCAGTAGTCCCGACTCGACACCTTCATCCTCCGAGCAGTACTTC
TRBD1	TRBV5-4	TRBJ1-2	few	CASSPGTGVDYGYTF	TGTGCCAGCAGCCCCGGGACAGGGGTAGACTATGGCTACACCTTC
.	TRBV6-1	TRBJ1-5	.	CASSDRSYGNQPQHF	TGTGCCAGCAGTGATCGGTCGTATGGCAATCAGCCCCAGCATTTT
.	TRBV2	TRBJ2-1	.	CASRELGEQFF	TGTGCCAGCAGAGAGCTCGGCGAGCAGTTCTTC
TRBD1	TRBV18	TRBJ2-3	.	CASSPRQGVLYF	TGTGCCAGCTCACCACGGCAGGGGGTGCTGTATTTT
.	TRBV10-3	TRBJ1-2	.	CAISERDTYGYTF	TGTGCCATCAGTGAACGAGATACCTATGGCTACACCTTC